This T cell receptor (beta chain) appears in the sequencing data of a study of post-analysis software for immune sequencing data. Study at large: There were relapsing-remitting, secondary progressive and progressive-relapsing multiple sclerosis among the disease courses included. Points from the study as a whole: Controls' normalized Chao1 diversity significantly exceeded that of multiple sclerosis patients. F measure showed strong co-clustering of same-batch samples. The study found TRBV5-6, TRBV5-1 and TRBV20-1 among about 5 TRBV segments more frequent in patients than controls.

Incorporated into the TCR beta cDNA libraries were unique molecular identifiers, which served to reduce PCR and sequencing biases. The source material, about 0.95 to 10 million T cells, gave rise to 500,000 or so cDNA molecules. One entry per CDR3 protein results from TCRdb running MiXCR on the PCR reads. Here the sample spans 350,000 to 450,000 distinct CDR3 sequences, 30% to 40% being singletons. This clonotype turned up a few times. The target antigen is unknown. CDR3 length: 16 residues. Germline V gives CDR1 LGHNA, CDR2 YSLEER. Trimming pared 3 bases from V and 0 bases from J, leaving 9 bases between.

This sequence joins TRBV4-3 and TRBJ2-6; D might be TRBD1 or TRBD2, each matching 5 bases. This TCR was sampled from a girl aged 2 to 9 with multiple sclerosis. Sequencing was done on a sample of blood. The CDR3 region has the DNA TGCGCCAGCAGCCAGGGACGGAGCTCTGGGGCCAACGTCCTGACTTTC. It yields the protein CASSQGRSSGANVLTF.